A single sample gave rise to the 19 T cell receptor beta chains below, sequenced in a study of cytomegalovirus exposure and HLA in healthy donors (dated by TCRdb to about 2017). The library was made by the immunoSEQ multiplex PCR assay. TCRdb obtained this table from immuneACCESS and retained in-frame rearrangements with V and J assigned. These tables miss some clones; where compared with another copy, unresolved V genes account for less than half of the shortfall, and the remainder is unexplained. Counted in this sample were tens of thousands of clones; around 97% of them appeared once. About 1.5% of the sample is in the top ten clones. The source material was PBMCs. The receptors come from a woman younger than 35 in good health and CMV-seropositive.

The chain has TRBV11-2 and TRBJ2-5; no firm D call. This CDR3 spans 16 amino acids. Germline CDR1 reads SGHAT; CDR2 reads FQNNGV. V lost 5 bases, J lost 0 bases, and 16 bases lay in between. CDR3 loop: CASSVRFGGYQETQYF. In nucleotides, the CDR3 is TGTGCCAGCAGCGTAAGGTTCGGCGGATACCAAGAGACCCAGTACTTC.

The chain couples TRBV15 to TRBJ1-1; D gene ambiguous. This CDR3 is 13 amino acids long. CDR1 LNHNV and CDR2 YYDKDF come from the germline V gene (reference sequence). The V end was cut by 1 base, the J end by 1 base, with 4 bases between. The DNA of the CDR3 is TGTGCCACCAGCAGAGGAGCGAACACTGAAGCTTTCTTT. Translating it yields CATSRGANTEAFF. The variable domain in full, completed from reference TRBV15 and TRBJ1-1, reads DAMVIQNPRYQVTQFGKPVTLSCSQTLNHNVMYWYQQKSSQAPKLLFHYYDKDFNNEADTPDNFQSRRPNTSFCFLDIRSPGLGDTAMYLCATSRGANTEAFFGQGTRLTVV.

The CDR3 is CASSRGGAGTEAFF. As DNA, the CDR3 is TGTGCCAGCAGCCGAGGGGGGGCTGGCACTGAAGCTTTCTTT. The V call is TRBV7-6, the J call TRBJ1-1; TRBD1 is a possible D gene (6 bases). CDR1 SGHVS and CDR2 FNYEAQ come from the germline V gene. Trimming took off 5 bases at V and 4 bases at J, with 14 bases between the two ends. The CDR3 is 14 residues long.

This clone was detected only once. This chain links TRBV12-5 with TRBJ2-7; 7 nucleotides line up with TRBD1. CDR3 size: 17 residues. Germline V gene data show CDR1 as LGHNT and CDR2 as FRNRAP. With 1 base clipped from V and 7 bases from J, the junction kept 16 bases outside the gene matches. CDR3 sequence: CASGLEFGTESPHEQYF. The CDR3 coding sequence is TGTGCTAGTGGTTTGGAATTCGGGACAGAGAGCCCTCATGAGCAGTACTTC. The full variable domain, rest sourced from reference TRBV12-5 and TRBJ2-7, is DARVTQTPRHKVTEMGQEVTMRCQPILGHNTVFWYRQTMMQGLELLAYFRNRAPLDDSGMPKDRFSAEMPDATLATLKIQPSEPRDSAVYFCASGLEFGTESPHEQYFGPGTRLTVT.

This clone is a singleton in its sample. The V gene is TRBV7-3, the J gene TRBJ2-7, with TRBD2 matching over 12 bases. CDR1 and CDR2 (germline): SGHTA, FQGTGA. V gave up 5 bases and J gave up 5 bases; unmatched junction bases: 7. The length of the CDR3 is 15 residues. CDR3 nucleotide sequence: TGTGCCAGCAGCCCCGGACTAGCGGGAAGGAACGAGCAGTACTTC. Encoded protein: CASSPGLAGRNEQYF.

The rearrangement links TRBV27 to TRBJ1-5; 12 nucleotides align to TRBD1. The length of the CDR3 is 15 residues. The ends lost 2 bases at V and 7 bases at J; junction bases unmatched: 3. Germline assignment: CDR1 MNHEY and CDR2 SMNVEV (reference sequence). The CDR3 here is CASSLGTGGGQPQHF. Here the CDR3 DNA reads TGTGCCAGCAGTTTAGGGACAGGGGGCGGACAGCCCCAGCATTTT.

V is TRBV6-6 and J is TRBJ1-4; 8 nucleotides agree with TRBD1. The CDR3 contains 14 residues. V lost 4 bases to trimming and J lost 5 bases; unmatched junction nucleotides: 3. CDR1 and CDR2 (germline): MNHNY, SVGAGI (reference sequence). This chain's CDR3 is CASSSNRGNEKLFF. The CDR3 bases are TGTGCCAGCAGTTCTAACAGGGGGAATGAAAAACTGTTTTTT.

This clone has just one count. The DNA is left out, because the CDR3 cannot be placed on it with certainty; the CDR3 is given as TCRdb lists it. The chain links TRBV6-4 to TRBJ2-2; TRBD1 reflects the table's D call only, with no check against the DNA. The germline CDR1 and CDR2 sequences are MRHNA and SNTAGT. The CDR3 spans 16 amino acids, including both terminal residues. This CDR3 reads CASIQGQARTPGSCFF.

V is TRBV6-5 and J is TRBJ1-4; possibly TRBD1 for D (5 bases). Trimming stripped 2 bases from V and 4 bases from J, with 11 bases between. CDR3 size: 15 residues. The germline CDR1 and CDR2 sequences are MNHEY and SVGAGI. CDR3 in amino acids: CASSYRQGGNEKLFF. In DNA form, the CDR3 reads TGTGCCAGCAGTTACCGGCAGGGTGGTAATGAAAAACTGTTTTTT.

V and J are TRBV7-3 and TRBJ2-6; D remains unclear. The V and J ends lost 4 bases and 2 bases respectively, with 12 bases between them. This CDR3 comprises 16 residues. Germline-derived CDR1 and CDR2 are SGHTA and FQGTGA. The chain's CDR3 is CASSSPSGTGANVLTF. The CDR3 DNA reads as TGTGCCAGCAGCTCCCCCTCCGGTACTGGGGCCAACGTCCTGACTTTC.

V is TRBV5-4 and J is TRBJ1-3; D ambiguous. Looked up from germline, CDR1 is SGHNT and CDR2 is YYREEE (reference sequence). The CDR3 has 15 amino acids. The V end lost 4 bases, the J end lost 4 bases, and 15 bases lay between the germline ends. In DNA, the CDR3 is TGTGCCAGCAGCCCCGGGGTCGCGAAGGGAAACACCATATATTTT. The encoded protein is CASSPGVAKGNTIYF.

The chain uses TRBV29-1 and TRBJ1-4; 8 positions match TRBD1. CDR1 and CDR2 from the germline V gene are SQVTM and ANQGSEA. J gave up 6 bases and V 7 bases, and 7 bases lay outside the gene matches. The CDR3 totals 13 residues. The CDR3 coding sequence is TGCAGCGCGAAGGGACAGGCATATGAAAAACTGTTTTTT. Encoded protein: CSAKGQAYEKLFF.

The DNA for the CDR3 is TGTGCCATCAGGGGCAGGGAGAACACTGAAGCTTTCTTT. Protein sequence: CAIRGRENTEAFF. The rearrangement links TRBV10-3 to TRBJ1-1; tentative D call: TRBD1 (5 bases). The CDR3 runs 13 residues. The germline V gene encodes CDR1 ENHRY and CDR2 SYGVKD. Trimming removed 6 bases at V and 1 base at J, with 9 bases between.

V gene TRBV5-1 combines with J gene TRBJ2-2, with 11 bases identical to TRBD1. Germline lookup yields CDR1 SGHRS and CDR2 YFSETQ. There are 14 residues in the CDR3. With V trimmed by 3 bases and J by 7 bases, 2 bases remained unmatched. CDR3: CASSWTGGFGELFF. The CDR3 DNA reads TGCGCCAGCAGCTGGACAGGGGGCTTCGGGGAGCTGTTTTTT.

The gene calls are TRBV7-3 and TRBJ2-3; 7 bases line up with TRBD2. The CDR3 sequence is 16 residues long. With V trimmed by 5 bases and J by 0 bases, 8 bases remained unmatched. In germline, CDR1 is SGHTA, CDR2 FQGTGA. Here the CDR3 reads CASSRVAGVSTDTQYF. The CDR3 region has the DNA TGTGCCAGCAGCAGGGTGGCGGGAGTGAGCACAGATACGCAGTATTTT.

The V call is TRBV6-5, the J call TRBJ2-2; D is undetermined. CDR3 length: 14 amino acids. From germline, CDR1 is MNHEY and CDR2 SVGAGI. The V end lost 8 bases, the J end lost 3 bases, and 13 bases lay between the germline ends. CDR3: CASGIADHTGELFF. CDR3 in DNA: TGTGCCAGCGGTATCGCGGATCACACCGGGGAGCTGTTTTTT.

The genes are TRBV28 and TRBJ2-7; perhaps TRBD2 as D (6 bases). CDR3 length: 16 residues. V was cut by 3 bases and J by 3 bases, with 18 bases left in between. Germline CDR1 MDHEN, CDR2 SYDVKM. DNA of the CDR3: TGTGCCAGCAGTTTGATCTCGGATAGCGGAGTCTACGAGCAGTACTTC. This codes for CASSLISDSGVYEQYF. The whole variable domain, remainder taken from reference TRBV28 and TRBJ2-7, is DVKVTQSSRYLVKRTGEKVFLECVQDMDHENMFWYRQDPGLGLRLIYFSYDVKMKEKGDIPEGYSVSREKKERFSLILESASTNQTSMYLCASSLISDSGVYEQYFGPGTRLTVT.

The chain is built from TRBV4-2 and TRBJ2-3, with D hard to call. V lost 1 base and J 4 bases, leaving 6 bases between the germline ends. Germline V lookup: CDR1 LGHNA, CDR2 YNFKEQ. This CDR3 has 13 residues. The CDR3 DNA reads as TGTGCCAGCAGCCAAGTCAGCGCAGATACGCAGTATTTT. As protein: CASSQVSADTQYF.

The chain has TRBV7-2 and TRBJ1-2; TRBD1 might be the D (6 bases). This CDR3 has 13 residues. V dropped 1 base and J dropped 8 bases, with 11 bases sitting between them. Germline CDR1 is SGHTA and CDR2 is FQGNSA. The CDR3 loop is CASSLGGGAGYTF. The CDR3 nucleotides read TGTGCCAGCAGCTTAGGGGGGGGCGCGGGCTACACCTTC.